This TCR beta chain was recorded in a study of OX40 agonist ivuxolimab in advanced cancers. Study context: The mean age was roughly 60 years, ranging from about 20 to 90, with more than 70% of participants male. Under the entry rules, prior anti-PD-1, anti-PD-L1 or anti-CTLA-4 therapy was allowed, and roughly 43% had some. Study-wide results and limits: The study did not work out the antigen specificity of the expanded peripheral T cells. Patients who responded partially at 0.1-3.0 mg/kg showed clonal expansion ranking among the lowest.

Using immunoSEQ multiplex PCR, the repertoire was profiled, and TCRdb retains in-frame clones only, with some absent. The data hold under 100,000 clones, with less than 85% observed a single time. Germline CDR1 reads KGHSH; CDR2 reads LQKENI. The CDR3 totals 17 residues. V lost 4 bases, J lost 3 bases, and 15 bases stayed unmatched. There are a few counts of this clone. Its specificity is unknown. The sample in question was CD4+ or CD8+ T cells sorted from blood, obtained in a trial of the OX40 agonist ivuxolimab. The clonotype originates from an adult with an advanced solid tumor such as melanoma, head and neck, liver or kidney cancer. The chain combines TRBV18 with TRBJ2-7; the match to TRBD1 covers 7 bases. In DNA, the CDR3 is TGTGCCAGCTCACTCCCCCGGACCGGGACAGTGTACTACGAGCAGTACTTC. Protein product: CASSLPRTGTVYYEQYF.